This entry lists 28 T cell receptor beta chains sequenced from one sample in a study of T cell responses to AZD1222 COVID-19 vaccine. Assay used: immunoSEQ multiplex PCR; TCRdb lists only in-frame clones, some missing. Altogether roughly 35,000 clones are present, around 84% being singletons, with the ten largest covering 9.5% to 12%. The sequencing used peripheral blood, collected 28 days after the second AZD1222 dose. All receptors come from an adult who received the AZD1222 COVID-19 vaccine.

The rearrangement uses TRBV6-6 and TRBJ2-1; TRBD2 is a possible D gene (6 bases). CDR3 size: 13 residues. V lost 5 bases and J 6 bases, leaving 11 bases between the germline ends. CDR1 is MNHNY, CDR2 SVGAGI, per germline (reference sequence). The CDR3: CASSVRDSNEQFF. CDR3 DNA: TGTGCCAGCAGTGTCCGGGACTCCAATGAGCAGTTCTTC.

This chain links TRBV6-5 with TRBJ1-1; D is uncertain. The CDR3 sequence is 13 residues long. Germline CDR1 and CDR2: MNHEY and SVGAGI. V was pared by 5 bases and J by 0 bases, with 7 bases between. CDR3 loop: CASSTDLNTEAFF. The CDR3 nucleotides read TGTGCCAGCAGTACAGACCTGAACACTGAAGCTTTCTTT.

The rearrangement uses TRBV27 and TRBJ2-7; D may be TRBD2 (6 bases). There are 14 residues in the CDR3. In germline, CDR1 is MNHEY, CDR2 SMNVEV (reference sequence). V lost 6 bases and J lost 6, with 18 bases in between. CDR3 residues: CASRARDFGLEQYF. The CDR3 DNA follows: TGTGCCAGCAGAGCAAGGGACTTCGGGCTCGAGCAGTACTTC.

This clone was seen only once. The V call is TRBV7-2, the J call TRBJ1-1; the match to TRBD1 covers 8 bases. Germline CDR1 and CDR2: SGHTA and FQGNSA. The ends lost 3 bases at V and 1 base at J; junction bases unmatched: 1. The CDR3 totals 14 residues. CDR3 residues: CASSLDRANTEAFF. CDR3 in DNA: TGTGCCAGCAGCTTGGACAGGGCGAACACTGAAGCTTTCTTT.

The rearrangement uses TRBV18 and TRBJ1-1; TRBD1 aligns across 9 bases. This CDR3 spans 14 amino acids. J lost 10 bases, V lost 3 bases, and 9 bases had no gene match. The germline CDR1 and CDR2 sequences are KGHSH and LQKENI. The CDR3 here is CASSPPGTGFAAFF. In nucleotides, the CDR3 is TGTGCCAGCTCACCCCCCGGGACAGGGTTTGCAGCTTTCTTT.

This rearrangement joins TRBV7-9 to TRBJ1-2; D gene uncertain. The V end lost 1 base, the J end lost 10 bases, and 10 bases lay between the germline ends. The CDR3 spans 12 residues. The germline gives CDR1 SEHNR, CDR2 FQNEAQ (reference sequence). The CDR3 DNA is TGTGCCAGCAGCTTAGAGGGATGGGACTACACCTTC. This sequence encodes CASSLEGWDYTF.

The chain is built from TRBV11-2 and TRBJ2-3; 8 positions match TRBD1. Trimming took 1 base from V and 6 from J; bases not matched to a gene: 6. The CDR3 is 15 amino acids. Germline loops: CDR1 SGHAT, CDR2 FQNNGV. The CDR3 sequence: CASSLGRGHMDTQYF. CDR3 DNA sequence: TGTGCCAGCAGCTTAGGCAGGGGGCATATGGATACGCAGTATTTT.

The CDR3 DNA is TGTGCCAGCACCGGAATCTCGAGGAACACTGAAGCTTTCTTT. Translating it yields CASTGISRNTEAFF. The V and J genes are TRBV6-5 and TRBJ1-1, with no clear D. Germline-derived CDR1 and CDR2 are MNHEY and SVGAGI. V dropped 7 bases and J dropped 1 base, with 13 bases sitting between them. The CDR3 has 14 residues.

The chain uses TRBV28 and TRBJ2-1; D gene unclear. Germline V gene lookup returns CDR1 MDHEN and CDR2 SYDVKM. CDR3 length: 12 amino acids. V was clipped by 5 bases and J by 15 bases, with 17 bases between them. Here the CDR3 DNA reads TGTGCCAGCAGTCCCGACCCCGCCAGTCCGTTCTTC. Translated: CASSPDPASPFF.

The chain carries TRBV6-5 and TRBJ1-1; TRBD1 agrees at 7 bases. This CDR3 has 15 residues. V trimming: 6 bases; J trimming: 2 bases; junction bases outside the gene matches: 9. CDR1 is MNHEY, CDR2 SVGAGI, per germline. The chain's CDR3 is CASSTLGTANTEAFF. As DNA, the CDR3 is TGTGCCAGCAGCACCCTTGGGACAGCTAACACTGAAGCTTTCTTT.

The genes are TRBV5-1 and TRBJ2-1; 7 bases are a match to TRBD1. CDR3 length equals 16 residues. V trimming: 0 bases; J trimming: 9 bases; junction bases outside the gene matches: 12. The germline gives CDR1 SGHRS, CDR2 YFSETQ. The CDR3 protein is CASSLGLTGVGFEQFF. CDR3 bases: TGCGCCAGCAGCTTGGGTCTCACAGGGGTTGGTTTTGAGCAGTTCTTC.

The rearrangement uses TRBV4-2 and TRBJ1-2; 7 bases line up with TRBD1. Trimming cost V 4 bases and J 7 bases; bases outside gene matches: 21. The CDR3 totals 18 residues. The germline gives CDR1 LGHNA, CDR2 YNFKEQ. The CDR3 DNA is TGTGCCAGCAGCCTAAAATCCGGGACAGCCACCCGCCCCGGTGGCTACACCTTC. It codes for CASSLKSGTATRPGGYTF.

This rearrangement joins TRBV19 to TRBJ1-1; no firm D call. CDR3 length: 16 residues. The germline V and J ends were trimmed by 5 bases and 7 bases, with 23 bases remaining between them. Germline loops: CDR1 LNHDA, CDR2 SQIVND (reference sequence). The CDR3 loop is CASSFVSETSKNEAFF. The CDR3 DNA reads TGTGCCAGTAGTTTCGTGTCCGAGACTTCTAAGAATGAAGCTTTCTTT.

The chain combines TRBV30 with TRBJ1-2, with D hard to call. V shed 4 bases and J shed 7 bases, with 13 bases lying between them. The germline V gene has CDR1 GTSNPN and CDR2 SVGIG (reference sequence). The CDR3 loop spans 12 amino acids. The CDR3 sequence is CAWNKDLGGYTF. The DNA of the CDR3 is TGTGCCTGGAATAAGGACTTGGGTGGCTACACCTTC.

This clone showed up just a few times. In nucleotides, the CDR3 is TGTGCCAGTAAGGACAGGGCCGGGGACACTGAAGCTTTCTTT. It specifies CASKDRAGDTEAFF. J is TRBJ1-1 and V is TRBV25-1; 8 nucleotides agree with TRBD1. The CDR3 sequence is 14 residues long. The J segment lost 3 bases and the V segment lost 9 bases, leaving 9 bases of the junction unmatched. CDR1 MGHDK and CDR2 SYGVNS come from the germline V gene.

The chain combines TRBV7-2 with TRBJ2-3; D gene uncertain. CDR1 is SGHTA and CDR2 is FQGNSA in the germline V gene. This CDR3 is built from 15 residues. Trimming stripped 8 bases from V and 6 bases from J, with 21 bases between. CDR3 sequence reads: CASGEGSAYLDTQYF. The CDR3 DNA follows: TGTGCCAGCGGAGAAGGGTCAGCCTACCTGGATACGCAGTATTTT. Combining the CDR3 with reference TRBV7-2 and TRBJ2-3 gives the whole variable domain GAGVSQSPSNKVTEKGKDVELRCDPISGHTALYWYRQSLGQGLEFLIYFQGNSAPDKSGLPSDRFSAERTGGSVSTLTIQRTQQEDSAVYLCASGEGSAYLDTQYFGPGTRLTVL.

CDR3 in amino acids: CASSLGGQVAFF. CDR3 nucleotide sequence: TGTGCCAGCAGCTTAGGGGGACAAGTGGCTTTCTTT. This rearrangement joins TRBV7-9 to TRBJ1-1; perhaps TRBD1 as D (6 bases). The CDR3 is made up of 12 amino acids. The V end lost 1 base, the J end lost 11 bases, and 11 bases lay between the germline ends. From germline, CDR1 is SEHNR and CDR2 FQNEAQ (reference sequence).

The chain employs TRBV21-1 and TRBJ1-2; the table's D call, TRBD1, has no DNA check behind it. TRBV21-1 is listed as a pseudogene. The CDR3 runs to 14 residues. CDR3 residues: CASNRDRYVEGYTF. The CDR3 nucleotides are TGTGCCAGCAACCGGGACAGGTACGTAGAAGGCTACACCTTC.

The chain joins TRBV7-2 to TRBJ2-7, with TRBD2 matching over 10 bases. Germline CDR1 SGHTA, CDR2 FQGNSA. This CDR3 is 15 amino acids long. Trimming cost V 6 bases and J 2 bases; bases outside gene matches: 7. CDR3 sequence: CASSSIAGGTYEQYF. CDR3 nucleotide sequence: TGTGCCAGCAGTTCGATAGCGGGAGGAACCTACGAGCAGTACTTC.

The rearrangement joins TRBV4-1 to TRBJ1-5, with D tentatively TRBD1 (5 bases). V was clipped by 0 bases and J by 6 bases, with 15 bases between them. Germline V lookup: CDR1 MGHRA, CDR2 YSYEKL. This CDR3 comprises 16 residues. CDR3 residues: CASSQDPGGWGQPQHF. The CDR3 nucleotides read TGCGCCAGCAGCCAAGATCCCGGGGGATGGGGTCAGCCCCAGCATTTT.

This chain uses TRBV3-1 (or the pseudogene TRBV3-2) with TRBJ1-4; the D gene is possibly TRBD1 (6 bases). Germline values: CDR1 LGHDT, CDR2 YNNKEL (reference sequence). The CDR3 has 17 amino acids. V was clipped by 7 bases and J by 8 bases, with 26 bases between them. The chain's CDR3 is CASTPGRGKVPREKLFF. Written as DNA, the CDR3 is TGTGCCAGCACCCCGGGCAGGGGAAAGGTCCCTAGGGAAAAACTGTTTTTT.

V gene TRBV28 combines with J gene TRBJ1-1; no clear D gene. Germline V lookup: CDR1 MDHEN, CDR2 SYDVKM. There are 15 residues in the CDR3. The V gene lost 0 bases and the J gene lost 1 base, with 9 bases spanning the gap. The CDR3 here is CASSLWGDTNTEAFF. In DNA form, the CDR3 reads TGTGCCAGCAGTTTATGGGGAGATACGAACACTGAAGCTTTCTTT.

This rearrangement joins TRBV29-1 to TRBJ1-1; a weak D match, TRBD1 (6 bases). V was clipped by 8 bases and J by 8 bases, with 15 bases between them. Germline V lookup: CDR1 SQVTM, CDR2 ANQGSEA. CDR3 length: 11 amino acids. CDR3 DNA: TGCAGCATCCTCGGGGGGGCGGAAGCTTTCTTT. It encodes CSILGGAEAFF.

The rearrangement links TRBV5-1 to TRBJ2-1; a possible D gene is TRBD2 (6 bases). The CDR3 consists of 14 residues. CDR1 is SGHRS, CDR2 YFSETQ, per germline. The ends were cut back, 3 bases at V and 5 bases at J, with 12 bases in the middle. The CDR3 bases are TGCGCCAGCAGCTCCGGGACTGCGAACAATGAGCAGTTCTTC. It yields the protein CASSSGTANNEQFF.

This rearrangement joins TRBV6-5 to TRBJ1-6; D is perhaps TRBD1 (5 bases). This CDR3 has 14 amino acids. V was trimmed by 4 bases and J by 7 bases, leaving 11 bases between them. Looked up from germline, CDR1 is MNHEY and CDR2 is SVGAGI. The CDR3 loop is CASSSGWVNSPLHF. As DNA, the CDR3 is TGTGCCAGCAGTTCAGGGTGGGTGAATTCACCCCTCCACTTT.

V and J are TRBV6-5 and TRBJ1-6; TRBD1 matches at 8 bases. The ends lost 2 bases at V and 8 bases at J; junction bases unmatched: 5. The germline V gene has CDR1 MNHEY and CDR2 SVGAGI. CDR3 length: 15 amino acids. CDR3 sequence reads: CASSYRGQGDSPLHF. The DNA of the CDR3 is TGTGCCAGCAGTTACCGCGGACAGGGAGATTCACCCCTCCACTTT.

This clone was picked up a small number of times. The rearrangement uses TRBV19 and TRBJ2-3; 10 bases agree with TRBD1. The CDR3 extends over 16 amino acids. Germline lookup yields CDR1 LNHDA and CDR2 SQIVND (reference sequence). The junction had 13 bases not matched to a gene; V was cut back by 9 bases and J by 4 bases. The CDR3 reads CASSSWVGTGADTQYF. CDR3 nucleotide sequence: TGTGCCAGCTCCTCGTGGGTCGGGACAGGGGCAGATACGCAGTATTTT.

Here the CDR3 DNA reads TGTGCCAGCAGCCCCGGGCCTCACCGTTCGGGCTACACCTTC. It specifies CASSPGPHRSGYTF. The chain employs TRBV6-5 and TRBJ1-2; D unresolved. There are 14 residues in the CDR3. Looked up from germline, CDR1 is MNHEY and CDR2 is SVGAGI. The ends were cut back, 6 bases at V and 8 bases at J, with 19 bases in the middle.